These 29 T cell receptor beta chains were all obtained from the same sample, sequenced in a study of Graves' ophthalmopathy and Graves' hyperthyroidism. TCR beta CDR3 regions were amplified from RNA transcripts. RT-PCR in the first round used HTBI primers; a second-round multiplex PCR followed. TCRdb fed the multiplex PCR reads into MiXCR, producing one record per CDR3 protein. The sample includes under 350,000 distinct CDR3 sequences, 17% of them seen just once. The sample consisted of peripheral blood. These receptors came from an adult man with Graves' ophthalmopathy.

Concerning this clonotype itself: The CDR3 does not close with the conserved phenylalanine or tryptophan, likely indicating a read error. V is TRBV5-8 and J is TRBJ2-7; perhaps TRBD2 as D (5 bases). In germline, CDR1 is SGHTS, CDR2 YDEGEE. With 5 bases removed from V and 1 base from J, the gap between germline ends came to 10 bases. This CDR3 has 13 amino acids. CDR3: CASRAGLSYEQYS. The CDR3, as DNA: TGTGCCAGCAGGGCGGGCCTTTCCTACGAGCAGTACTCC.

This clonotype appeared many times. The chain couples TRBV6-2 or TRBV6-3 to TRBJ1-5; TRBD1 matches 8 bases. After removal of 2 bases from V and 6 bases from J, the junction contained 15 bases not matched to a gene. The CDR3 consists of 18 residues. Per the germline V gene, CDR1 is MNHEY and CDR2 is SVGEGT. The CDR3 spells CASSYGYLDRGLPQPQHF. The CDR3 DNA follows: TGTGCCAGCAGTTACGGATACTTAGACAGGGGTTTACCTCAGCCCCAGCATTTT.

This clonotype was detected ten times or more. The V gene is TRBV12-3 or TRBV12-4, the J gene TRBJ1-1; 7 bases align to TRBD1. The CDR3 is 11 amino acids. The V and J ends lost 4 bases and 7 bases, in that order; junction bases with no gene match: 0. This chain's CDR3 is CASSWDSEAFF. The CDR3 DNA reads TGTGCCAGCAGTTGGGACAGTGAAGCTTTCTTT.

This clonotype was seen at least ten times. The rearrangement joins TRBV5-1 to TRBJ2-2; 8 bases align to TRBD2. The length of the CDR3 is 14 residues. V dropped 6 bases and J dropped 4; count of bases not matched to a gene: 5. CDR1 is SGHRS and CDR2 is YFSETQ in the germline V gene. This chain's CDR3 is CASNGLASTGELFF. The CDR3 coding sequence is TGCGCCAGCAACGGACTAGCTAGCACCGGGGAGCTGTTTTTT.

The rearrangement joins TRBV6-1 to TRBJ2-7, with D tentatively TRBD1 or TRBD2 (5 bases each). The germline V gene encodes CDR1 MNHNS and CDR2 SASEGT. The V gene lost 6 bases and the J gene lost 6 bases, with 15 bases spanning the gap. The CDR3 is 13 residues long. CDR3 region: CASRGTVAGEQYF. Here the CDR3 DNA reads TGTGCCAGCAGAGGGACGGTCGCCGGCGAGCAGTACTTC.

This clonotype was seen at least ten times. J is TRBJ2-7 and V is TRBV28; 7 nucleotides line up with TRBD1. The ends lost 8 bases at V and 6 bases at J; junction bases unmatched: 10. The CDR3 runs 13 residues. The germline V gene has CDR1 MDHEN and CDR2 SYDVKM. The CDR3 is CASQRGQLTEQYF. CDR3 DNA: TGTGCCAGCCAAAGGGGGCAATTGACCGAGCAGTACTTC.

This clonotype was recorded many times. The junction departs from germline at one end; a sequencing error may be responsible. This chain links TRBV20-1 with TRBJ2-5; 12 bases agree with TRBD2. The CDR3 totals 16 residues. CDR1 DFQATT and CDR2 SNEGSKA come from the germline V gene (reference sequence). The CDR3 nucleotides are TGCAGTGCTAGTCGGACTAGCGGGATCCGGCAAGAGGCCCAGTACTTC. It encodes CSASRTSGIRQEAQYF.

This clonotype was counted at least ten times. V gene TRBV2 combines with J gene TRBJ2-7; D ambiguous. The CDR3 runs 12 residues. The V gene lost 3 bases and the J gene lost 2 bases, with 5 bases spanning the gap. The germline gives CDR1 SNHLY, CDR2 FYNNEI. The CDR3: CASSDPTYEQYF. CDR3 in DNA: TGTGCCAGCAGTGATCCCACCTACGAGCAGTACTTC.

The CDR3: CASSLGLVEETQYF. CDR3 nucleotides: TGCGCCAGCAGCTTGGGACTAGTTGAAGAGACCCAGTACTTC. V is TRBV5-1 and J is TRBJ2-5; the D gene is possibly TRBD2 (6 bases). CDR3 length: 14 amino acids. V shed 0 bases and J shed 3 bases, with 9 bases lying between them. Germline V gives CDR1 SGHRS, CDR2 YFSETQ.

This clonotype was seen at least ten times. CDR3 DNA: TGTGCCAGCAGTTCAGGGGGCTATACCGGGGAGCTGTTTTTT. It codes for CASSSGGYTGELFF. The V gene is TRBV6-2 or TRBV6-3, the J gene TRBJ2-2; 8 nucleotides line up with TRBD1. The germline V gene has CDR1 MNHEY and CDR2 SVGEGT. The CDR3 is 14 residues long. The ends lost 4 bases at V and 5 bases at J; junction bases unmatched: 3.

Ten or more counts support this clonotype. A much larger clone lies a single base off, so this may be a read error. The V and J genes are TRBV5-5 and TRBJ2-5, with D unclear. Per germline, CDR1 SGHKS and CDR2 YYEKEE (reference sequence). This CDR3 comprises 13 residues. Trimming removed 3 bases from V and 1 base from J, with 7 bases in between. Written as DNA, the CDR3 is TGTGCCAGCAGCTGGAGAGCCCAAGAGACCCAGTACTTC. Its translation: CASSWRAQETQYF.

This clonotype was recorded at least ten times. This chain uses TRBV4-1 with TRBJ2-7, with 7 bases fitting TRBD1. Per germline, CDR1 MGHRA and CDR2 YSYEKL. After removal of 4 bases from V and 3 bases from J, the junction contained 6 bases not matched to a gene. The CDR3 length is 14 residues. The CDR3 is CASSLWGQNYEQYF. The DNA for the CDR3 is TGCGCCAGCAGCCTATGGGGACAGAACTACGAGCAGTACTTC.

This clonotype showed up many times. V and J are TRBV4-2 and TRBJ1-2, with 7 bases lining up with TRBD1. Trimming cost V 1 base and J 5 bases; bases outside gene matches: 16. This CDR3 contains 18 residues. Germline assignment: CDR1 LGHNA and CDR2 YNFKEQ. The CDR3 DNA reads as TGTGCCAGCAGCCAAGGTATCCCCTCCCCAGGGGGAGAATATGGCTACACCTTC. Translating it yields CASSQGIPSPGGEYGYTF.

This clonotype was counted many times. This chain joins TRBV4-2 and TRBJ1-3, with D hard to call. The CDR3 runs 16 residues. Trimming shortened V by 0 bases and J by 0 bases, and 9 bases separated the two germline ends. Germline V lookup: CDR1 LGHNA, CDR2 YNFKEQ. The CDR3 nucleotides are TGTGCCAGCAGCCAAGATGGGCCGAGCTCTGGAAACACCATATATTTT. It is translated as CASSQDGPSSGNTIYF.

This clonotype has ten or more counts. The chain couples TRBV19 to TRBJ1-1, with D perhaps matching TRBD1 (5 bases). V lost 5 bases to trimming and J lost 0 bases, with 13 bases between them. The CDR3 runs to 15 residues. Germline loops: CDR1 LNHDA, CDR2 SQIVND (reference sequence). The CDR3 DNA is TGTGCCAGTAGTCCCGGGGGGGGGATGAACACTGAAGCTTTCTTT. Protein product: CASSPGGGMNTEAFF.

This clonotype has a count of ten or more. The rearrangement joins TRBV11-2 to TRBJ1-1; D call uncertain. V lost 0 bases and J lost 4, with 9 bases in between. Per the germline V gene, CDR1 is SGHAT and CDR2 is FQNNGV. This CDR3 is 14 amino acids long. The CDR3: CASSLESGSTEAFF. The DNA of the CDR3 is TGTGCCAGCAGCTTAGAATCCGGAAGCACTGAAGCTTTCTTT. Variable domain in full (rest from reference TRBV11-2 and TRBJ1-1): EAGVAQSPRYKIIEKRQSVAFWCNPISGHATLYWYQQILGQGPKLLIQFQNNGVVDDSQLPKDRFSAERLKGVDSTLKIQPAKLEDSAVYLCASSLESGSTEAFFGQGTRLTVV.

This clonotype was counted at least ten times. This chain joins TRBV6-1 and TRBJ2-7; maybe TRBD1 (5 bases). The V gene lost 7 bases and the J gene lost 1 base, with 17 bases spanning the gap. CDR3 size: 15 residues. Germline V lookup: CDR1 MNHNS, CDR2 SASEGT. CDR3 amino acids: CASTQTWPGSYEQYF. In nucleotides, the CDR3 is TGTGCCAGCACCCAGACCTGGCCAGGGTCCTACGAGCAGTACTTC.

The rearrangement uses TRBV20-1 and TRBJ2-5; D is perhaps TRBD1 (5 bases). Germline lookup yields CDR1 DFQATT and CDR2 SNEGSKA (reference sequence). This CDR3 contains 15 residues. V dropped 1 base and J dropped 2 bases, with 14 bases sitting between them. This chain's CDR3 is CSARGWGGNQETQYF. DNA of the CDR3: TGCAGTGCTAGAGGGTGGGGCGGCAATCAAGAGACCCAGTACTTC.

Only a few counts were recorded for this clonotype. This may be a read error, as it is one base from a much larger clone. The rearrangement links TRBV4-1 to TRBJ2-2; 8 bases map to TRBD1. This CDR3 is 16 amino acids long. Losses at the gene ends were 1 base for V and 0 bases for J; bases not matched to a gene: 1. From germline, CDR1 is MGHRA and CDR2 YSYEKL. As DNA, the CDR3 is TGCGCCAGCAGCCAAGTGACAGGGGCGAACACCGGGGAGCTGTTTTTT. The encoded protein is CASSQVTGANTGELFF.

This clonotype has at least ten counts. CDR3 DNA sequence: TGTGCCAGCAGGAACATTCGGGGGCGGAGGAACACTGAAGCTTTCTTT. Protein product: CASRNIRGRRNTEAFF. This chain connects TRBV28 to TRBJ1-1, with TRBD1 as a possible D gene (6 bases). Germline V lookup: CDR1 MDHEN, CDR2 SYDVKM. V lost 6 bases and J 1 base, leaving 18 bases between the germline ends. The CDR3 extends over 16 amino acids. Full variable domain (rest looked up from reference TRBV28 and TRBJ1-1): DVKVTQSSRYLVKRTGEKVFLECVQDMDHENMFWYRQDPGLGLRLIYFSYDVKMKEKGDIPEGYSVSREKKERFSLILESASTNQTSMYLCASRNIRGRRNTEAFFGQGTRLTVV.

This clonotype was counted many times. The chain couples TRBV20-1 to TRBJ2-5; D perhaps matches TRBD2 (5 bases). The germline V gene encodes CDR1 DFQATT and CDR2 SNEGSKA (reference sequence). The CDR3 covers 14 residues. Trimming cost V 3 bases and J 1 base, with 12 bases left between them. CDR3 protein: CSASIRGLQETQYF. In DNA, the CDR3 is TGCAGTGCTAGTATACGTGGACTCCAAGAGACCCAGTACTTC.

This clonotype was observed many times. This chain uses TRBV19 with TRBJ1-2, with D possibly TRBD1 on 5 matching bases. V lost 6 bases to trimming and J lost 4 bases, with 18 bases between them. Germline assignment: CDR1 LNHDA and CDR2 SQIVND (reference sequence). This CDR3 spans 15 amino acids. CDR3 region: CASRIPLVGGYGYTF. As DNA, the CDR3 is TGTGCCAGTAGGATCCCCCTTGTGGGGGGCTATGGCTACACCTTC.

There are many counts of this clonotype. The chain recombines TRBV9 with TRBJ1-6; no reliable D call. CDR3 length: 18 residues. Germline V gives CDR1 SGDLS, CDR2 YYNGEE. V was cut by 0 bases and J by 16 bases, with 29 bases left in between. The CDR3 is CASSVDVGPSPLYSGLHF. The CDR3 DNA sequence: TGTGCCAGCAGCGTAGATGTCGGTCCATCCCCCCTCTATAGTGGGCTCCACTTT.

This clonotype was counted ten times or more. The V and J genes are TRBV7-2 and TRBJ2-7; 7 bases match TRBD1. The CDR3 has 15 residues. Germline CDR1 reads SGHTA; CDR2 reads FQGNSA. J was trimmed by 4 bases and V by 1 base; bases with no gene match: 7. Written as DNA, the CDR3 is TGTGCCAGCAGCTTAGTACAGGGGTCAGGATACGAGCAGTACTTC. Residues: CASSLVQGSGYEQYF. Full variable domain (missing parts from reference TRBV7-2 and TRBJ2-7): GAGVSQSPSNKVTEKGKDVELRCDPISGHTALYWYRQSLGQGLEFLIYFQGNSAPDKSGLPSDRFSAERTGGSVSTLTIQRTQQEDSAVYLCASSLVQGSGYEQYFGPGTRLTVT.

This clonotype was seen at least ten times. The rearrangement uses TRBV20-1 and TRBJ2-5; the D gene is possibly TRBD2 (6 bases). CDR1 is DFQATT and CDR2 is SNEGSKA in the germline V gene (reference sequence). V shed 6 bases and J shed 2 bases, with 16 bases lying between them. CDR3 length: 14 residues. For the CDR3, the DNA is TGCAGTGCCTCCCCTATAGCGGCACAAGAGACCCAGTACTTC. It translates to CSASPIAAQETQYF.

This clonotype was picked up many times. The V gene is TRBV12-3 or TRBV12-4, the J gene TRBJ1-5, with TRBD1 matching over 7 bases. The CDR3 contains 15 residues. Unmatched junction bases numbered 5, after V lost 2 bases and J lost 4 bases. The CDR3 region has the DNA TGTGCCAGCAGTTTACGACAGGGTACTAATCAGCCCCAGCATTTT. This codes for CASSLRQGTNQPQHF.

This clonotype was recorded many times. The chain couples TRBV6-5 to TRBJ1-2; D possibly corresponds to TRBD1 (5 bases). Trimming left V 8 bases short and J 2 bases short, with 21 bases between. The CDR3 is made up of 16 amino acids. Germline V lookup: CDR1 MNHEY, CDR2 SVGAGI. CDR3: CASASVKAGRNYGYTF. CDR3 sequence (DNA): TGTGCCAGCGCTTCCGTAAAGGCAGGGCGGAACTATGGCTACACCTTC.

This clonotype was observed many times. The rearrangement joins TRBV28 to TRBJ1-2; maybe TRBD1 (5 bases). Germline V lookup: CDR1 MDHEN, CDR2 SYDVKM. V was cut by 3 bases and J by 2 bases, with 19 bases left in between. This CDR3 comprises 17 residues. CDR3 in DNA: TGTGCCAGCAGTTTGCATCTGGGAGCAGGGTACAACTATGGCTACACCTTC. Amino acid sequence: CASSLHLGAGYNYGYTF.

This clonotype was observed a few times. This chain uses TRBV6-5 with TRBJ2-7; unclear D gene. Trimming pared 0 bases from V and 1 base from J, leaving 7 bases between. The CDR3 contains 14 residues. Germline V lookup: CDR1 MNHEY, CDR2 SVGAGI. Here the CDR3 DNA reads TGTGCCAGCAGTTACTCGAAGGAATCCTACGAGCAGTACTTC. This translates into CASSYSKESYEQYF.